A selection of T cell receptor beta chains follows, all from one sample in a study of blood T cell repertoires in COVID-19. Clones were sequenced by immunoSEQ multiplex PCR, and TCRdb holds only the in-frame ones, with some missing. The table has more than 90,000 clones, about 83% seen once; the top ten hold about a sixth. The material sequenced was peripheral blood. These receptors all stem from a woman aged 60-70 years with COVID-19, enrolled during active disease. Each CDR3 is given with its conserved first and last residue. The D gene is left open where the match is weak. Clone size is stated in some rows and not others, as once, few, many or a class when expanded.

d_gene	j_gene	v_gene	abundance	CDR3aa	CDR3nt
.	TRBJ1-1	TRBV11-2	.	CASSLVWTQNTEAFF	TGTGCCAGCAGCTTAGTTTGGACTCAGAACACTGAAGCTTTCTTT
.	TRBJ2-3	TRBV9	.	CASSGPGGRRAQYF	TGTGCCAGCAGCGGACCCGGGGGGCGAAGGGCGCAGTATTTT
.	TRBJ1-6	TRBV5-1	.	CASSLAGTKNSPLHF	TGCGCCAGCAGCTTGGCCGGGACAAAAAATTCACCCCTCCACTTT
.	TRBJ1-2	TRBV29-1	.	CSVERGPNYGYTF	TGCAGCGTTGAACGTGGGCCTAACTATGGCTACACCTTC
.	TRBJ1-1	TRBV5-1	.	CASSWAQNTEAFF	TGCGCCAGCAGCTGGGCCCAGAACACTGAAGCTTTCTTT
.	TRBJ1-5	TRBV28	.	CASSSYRSNQPQHF	TGTGCCAGCAGTAGTTACAGAAGCAATCAGCCCCAGCATTTT
.	TRBJ1-2	TRBV10-3	.	CAIRRTGLNYGYTF	TGTGCCATCAGGAGAACGGGACTCAACTATGGCTACACCTTC
.	TRBJ2-1	TRBV14	.	CASSPQTRGGEQFF	TGTGCCAGCAGCCCCCAGACCCGCGGCGGTGAGCAGTTCTTC
.	TRBJ1-2	TRBV12-3/TRBV12-4	.	CASSPGYGYTF	TGTGCCAGCAGTCCAGGGTATGGCTACACCTTC
.	TRBJ2-1	TRBV6-1	.	CATNLGGYNEQFF	TGTGCCACCAACCTAGGGGGTTACAATGAGCAGTTCTTC
TRBD2	TRBJ2-1	TRBV28	.	CASFNSGGDNEQFF	TGTGCCAGCTTTAATAGCGGGGGGGACAATGAGCAGTTCTTC
.	TRBJ1-4	TRBV7-9	once	CAITDWGGKLFF	TGTGCCATAACCGACTGGGGAGGGAAACTGTTTTTT
TRBD1	TRBJ1-4	TRBV15	.	CATSREPYGQDEKLFF	TGTGCCACCAGCAGGGAACCTTATGGACAGGATGAAAAACTGTTTTTT
.	TRBJ2-5	TRBV5-1	.	CASSLTGRQETQYF	TGCGCCAGCAGCTTAACAGGGAGACAAGAGACCCAGTACTTC
.	TRBJ1-2	TRBV19	.	CASSPGYGYGYTF	TGTGCCAGTAGTCCGGGTTATGGCTATGGCTACACCTTC
TRBD2	TRBJ2-1	TRBV5-4	.	CASKLAGGLYNEQFF	TGTGCCAGCAAGTTAGCGGGGGGGCTCTACAATGAGCAGTTCTTC
.	TRBJ1-1	TRBV7-2	few	CASSLGAPEAFF	TGTGCCAGCAGCTTAGGGGCCCCAGAAGCTTTCTTT
TRBD1	TRBJ2-6	TRBV6-6	.	CASSPGTGDPGANVLTF	TGTGCCAGCAGTCCCGGGACAGGGGACCCTGGGGCCAACGTCCTGACTTTC
.	TRBJ1-5	TRBV6-5	.	CASSRERDQPQHF	TGTGCCAGCAGTCGTGAGAGGGATCAGCCCCAGCATTTT
TRBD2	TRBJ2-3	TRBV11-2	.	CASSPRGGRDTQYF	TGTGCCAGCAGCCCTCGGGGGGGAAGAGATACGCAGTATTTT
TRBD1	TRBJ1-1	TRBV4-1	.	CASSQTGANTEAFF	TGCGCCAGCAGCCAGACAGGGGCTAACACTGAAGCTTTCTTT
.	TRBJ1-6	TRBV7-6	.	CASSPAGGDSPLHF	TGTGCCAGCAGCCCCGCGGGGGGGGATTCACCCCTCCACTTT
TRBD1	TRBJ1-2	TRBV7-8	.	CASSYSAGQGRYGYTF	TGTGCCAGCAGTTATAGCGCGGGACAGGGGCGGTATGGCTACACCTTC
TRBD1	TRBJ1-6	TRBV30	.	CAWSVGQGTRSPLHF	TGTGCCTGGAGTGTAGGACAGGGGACACGTTCACCCCTCCACTTT
TRBD1	TRBJ2-2	TRBV2	few	CASNGGDRANTGELFF	TGTGCCAGCAACGGAGGGGACAGGGCGAACACCGGGGAGCTGTTTTTT
TRBD1	TRBJ1-5	TRBV7-9	many	CASSRGGDNQPQHF	TGTGCCAGCAGCCGAGGGGGCGACAATCAGCCCCAGCATTTT
.	TRBJ2-7	TRBV11-3	.	CASSFTGSSYEQYF	TGTGCCAGCAGCTTCACAGGGAGCTCCTACGAGCAGTACTTC
TRBD1	TRBJ1-1	TRBV4-1	.	CASSQTTGGNTEAFF	TGCGCCAGCAGCCAAACCACAGGGGGGAACACTGAAGCTTTCTTT
TRBD1	TRBJ2-3	TRBV7-9	.	CASTWGDRGTDTQYF	TGTGCCAGCACTTGGGGGGACAGGGGGACAGATACGCAGTATTTT
TRBD2	TRBJ2-2	TRBV5-1	.	CASSRGTSVPNTGELFF	TGCGCCAGCAGCCGGGGGACTAGCGTCCCTAACACCGGGGAGCTGTTTTTT
.	TRBJ2-1	TRBV5-1	once	CASRVGGGSYNEQFF	TGCGCCAGCAGAGTCGGGGGTGGATCCTACAATGAGCAGTTCTTC
.	TRBJ2-2	TRBV29-1	.	CSVRTGTANTGELFF	TGCAGCGTAAGAACAGGGACCGCGAACACCGGGGAGCTGTTTTTT
TRBD2	TRBJ2-3	TRBV7-9	.	CASSLGTSGTDTQYF	TGTGCCAGCAGCTTGGGGACTAGCGGCACAGATACGCAGTATTTT
TRBD2	TRBJ2-1	TRBV30	.	CAWTADSGPYDEQFF	TGTGCCTGGACTGCGGATAGCGGGCCGTATGATGAGCAGTTCTTC
TRBD1	TRBJ2-7	TRBV5-1	once	CASSRTGGFDEQYF	TGCGCCAGCAGTCGGACAGGGGGCTTCGACGAGCAGTACTTC
TRBD1	TRBJ1-2	TRBV19	.	CASRSGTGLYGYTF	TGTGCCAGTAGGTCCGGGACAGGGCTCTATGGCTACACCTTC
.	TRBJ2-7	TRBV11-3	.	CASSYGRTYEQYF	TGTGCCAGCAGTTATGGGCGAACCTACGAGCAGTACTTC
TRBD2	TRBJ2-5	TRBV7-6	.	CASSSLAGEAAETQYF	TGTGCCAGCAGCTCCCTAGCGGGGGAGGCTGCGGAGACCCAGTACTTC
.	TRBJ1-5	TRBV6-6	.	CASSSPDGNSNQPQHF	TGTGCCAGCAGTTCCCCGGACGGGAATAGCAATCAGCCCCAGCATTTT
.	TRBJ1-6	TRBV28	.	CASSSQGSPLHF	TGTGCCAGCAGTTCGCAGGGCTCACCCCTCCACTTT
TRBD1	TRBJ1-2	TRBV25-1	few	CASRYTGGENYGYTF	TGTGCCAGCAGGTACACAGGGGGCGAAAACTATGGCTACACCTTC
.	TRBJ1-1	TRBV6-5	.	CASSRGPDKKAFF	TGTGCCAGCAGTCGAGGACCGGACAAGAAAGCTTTCTTT
TRBD2	TRBJ2-3	TRBV7-6	.	CASSLIHTSGGTDTQYF	TGTGCCAGCAGCTTAATTCATACCAGCGGGGGCACAGATACGCAGTATTTT
TRBD1	TRBJ2-7	TRBV11-2	few	CASSADRGLYEQYF	TGTGCCAGCAGCGCGGACAGGGGGCTCTACGAGCAGTACTTC
TRBD2	TRBJ2-2	TRBV7-8	.	CASSHRLAGKNTGELFF	TGTGCCAGCAGCCACCGACTAGCGGGGAAGAACACCGGGGAGCTGTTTTTT
.	TRBJ2-2	TRBV7-3	.	CASSLETQNTGELFF	TGTGCCAGCAGCTTAGAGACACAGAACACCGGGGAGCTGTTTTTT
.	TRBJ1-5	TRBV6-5	once	CASRFTAVYNQPQHF	TGTGCCAGCAGGTTTACAGCGGTATACAATCAGCCCCAGCATTTT
TRBD1	TRBJ1-1	TRBV19	.	CASSRQGGTEAFF	TGTGCCAGTAGTAGACAGGGTGGCACTGAAGCTTTCTTT
.	TRBJ1-1	TRBV7-8	.	CASSVRGQWNTEAFF	TGTGCCAGCAGCGTAAGGGGACAATGGAACACTGAAGCTTTCTTT
TRBD1	TRBJ2-1	TRBV7-2	.	CASSPPGQGNNEQFF	TGTGCCAGCAGCCCCCCGGGACAGGGCAACAATGAGCAGTTCTTC
TRBD1	TRBJ1-1	TRBV2	.	CASSKGQGWTEAFF	TGTGCCAGCAGTAAGGGACAGGGCTGGACTGAAGCTTTCTTT
.	TRBJ1-2	TRBV5-4	.	CVSSLFAQVYGYTF	TGTGTCAGCAGCTTGTTCGCTCAGGTTTATGGCTACACCTTC
TRBD1	TRBJ2-2	TRBV2	.	CASSVDRDTGELFF	TGTGCCAGCAGTGTGGACAGGGACACCGGGGAGCTGTTTTTT
.	TRBJ1-4	TRBV7-8	.	CASQTGQGEKLFF	TGTGCCAGCCAGACCGGTCAGGGAGAAAAACTGTTTTTT
TRBD2	TRBJ2-5	TRBV27	once	CAGDRAGEETQYF	TGTGCCGGGGATCGGGCGGGGGAAGAGACCCAGTACTTC